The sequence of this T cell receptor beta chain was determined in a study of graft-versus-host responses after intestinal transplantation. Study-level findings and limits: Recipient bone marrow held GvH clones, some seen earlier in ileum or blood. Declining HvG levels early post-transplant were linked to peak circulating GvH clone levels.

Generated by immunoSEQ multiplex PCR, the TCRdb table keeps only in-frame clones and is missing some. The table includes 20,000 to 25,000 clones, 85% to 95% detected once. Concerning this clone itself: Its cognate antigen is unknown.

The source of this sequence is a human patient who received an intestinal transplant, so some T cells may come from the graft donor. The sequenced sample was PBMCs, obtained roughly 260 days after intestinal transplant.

CDR3 amino acids: CASRGRGGYASTDTQYF. As DNA, the CDR3 is TGTGCCAGCAGGGGGAGAGGCGGGTATGCTAGCACAGATACGCAGTATTTT. The J gene is TRBJ2-3, the V gene TRBV27, with a tentative D call TRBD2 (5 bases). Germline V lookup: CDR1 MNHEY, CDR2 SMNVEV (reference sequence). The CDR3 runs to 17 residues. Trimming pared 6 bases from V and 0 bases from J, leaving 19 bases between.